Sequencing of this T cell receptor beta chain was carried out in a study of T cells after yellow fever vaccination. Whole-study findings and limits: From the bulk population, abundant clonotypes could contaminate and appear within FACS-sorted repertoires.

This clonotype was observed a few times. Its antigen is currently unknown. The CDR3 is 15 amino acids. The V and J ends lost 3 bases and 1 base, in that order; junction bases with no gene match: 2. In germline, CDR1 is DFQATT, CDR2 SNEGSKA (reference sequence). TCRdb redid the calling of the 5' RACE reads with MiXCR, one entry per CDR3 protein. The sample contains some 550,000 distinct CDR3 sequences, roughly a fifth of which appear only once. The sequence came from a man in his thirties or forties who received the YFV17D yellow fever vaccine. Sequences were derived from PBMCs, sampled 15 days after the yellow fever booster vaccination. The rearrangement links TRBV20-1 to TRBJ2-3; 12 nucleotides agree with TRBD2. CDR3 sequence (DNA): TGCAGTGCTAGTGGACTAGCGGGACGCACAGATACGCAGTATTTT. Its translation is CSASGLAGRTDTQYF.